These T cell receptor beta chains were read from a single sample in a study of T-cell memory formation after mild COVID-19. TCRdb processed the 5' RACE reads anew with MiXCR; each CDR3 protein has one entry. The sample includes 450,000 to 700,000 distinct CDR3 sequences, about 20% of them seen just once. Sequenced material: PBMCs or a T cell subset sorted from them (not recorded which). These receptors all stem from an adult woman who had mild COVID-19 (a few samples of this study predate the infection). Cell type and time point are not known. The conserved cysteine and the conserved F or W are not part of the CDR3 here. The order of the fields is V gene, J gene, CDR3 protein.

V: TRBV5-1; J: TRBJ2-5; CDR3: ASSLGTSGSQETQY
V: TRBV5-1; J: TRBJ2-7; CDR3: ASSQRQAHNYEQY
V: TRBV28; J: TRBJ1-2; CDR3: ASSSTGFHGYT
V: TRBV3-1; J: TRBJ2-5; CDR3: ASRMELYQETQY
V: TRBV6-5; J: TRBJ2-2; CDR3: ASTPPVENTGELF
V: TRBV15; J: TRBJ2-3; CDR3: APGDTQY
V: TRBV10-3; J: TRBJ2-7; CDR3: ATGDREGGYEQY
V: TRBV7-2; J: TRBJ1-6; CDR3: ASSSRQGRSPLH
V: TRBV19; J: TRBJ2-5; CDR3: ASRGGNETQY
V: TRBV6-1; J: TRBJ1-1; CDR3: ASSGHIRRGYAEAF
V: TRBV7-9; J: TRBJ1-5; CDR3: ASSAPDTGGNQPQH
V: TRBV12-3/TRBV12-4; J: TRBJ2-1; CDR3: ASSSRQGSTLEQF
V: TRBV5-1; J: TRBJ2-3; CDR3: ASSLEAGGQY
V: TRBV7-9; J: TRBJ2-6; CDR3: ASSGQGAIGANVLT
V: TRBV19; J: TRBJ2-7; CDR3: ASSTGQNYEQY
V: TRBV5-6; J: TRBJ2-3; CDR3: ASSLITPGQGATQY
V: TRBV9; J: TRBJ2-4; CDR3: ASSVAGGEGNVKAKNIQY
V: TRBV29-1; J: TRBJ2-1; CDR3: SVELVRSSSYNEQF
V: TRBV7-3; J: TRBJ2-1; CDR3: ASSLRSTGSSYNEQF